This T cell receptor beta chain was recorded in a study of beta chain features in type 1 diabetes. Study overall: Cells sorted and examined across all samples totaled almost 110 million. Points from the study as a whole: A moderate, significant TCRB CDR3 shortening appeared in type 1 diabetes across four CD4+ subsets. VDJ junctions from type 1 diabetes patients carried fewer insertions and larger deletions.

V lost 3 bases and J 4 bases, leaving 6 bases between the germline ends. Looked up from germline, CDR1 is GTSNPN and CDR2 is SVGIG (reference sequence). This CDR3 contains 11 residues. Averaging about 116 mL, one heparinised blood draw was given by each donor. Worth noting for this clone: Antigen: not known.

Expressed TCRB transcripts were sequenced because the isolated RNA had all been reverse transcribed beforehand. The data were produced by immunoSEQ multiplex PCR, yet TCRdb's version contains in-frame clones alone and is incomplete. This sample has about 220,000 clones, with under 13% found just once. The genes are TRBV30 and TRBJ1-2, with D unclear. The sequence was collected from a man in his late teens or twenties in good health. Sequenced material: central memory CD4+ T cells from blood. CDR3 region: CAWRPGYGYTF. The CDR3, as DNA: TGTGCCTGGAGGCCGGGCTATGGCTACACCTTC.